This entry lists 11 T cell receptor beta chains sequenced from one sample in a study of CD8 T cells in Susac syndrome. After extraction with the RNeasy kit, about 0.5 to 1 ug of the RNA was reverse transcribed using random hexamers. TCRdb reprocessed the immunoSEQ multiplex PCR reads with MiXCR, giving one entry per CDR3 protein. The sample records about 300,000 distinct CDR3 sequences, 75% to 85% being singletons. The source material was CD8+ T cells from PBMCs. The receptors stem from a human donor with multiple sclerosis.

The genes are TRBV6-1 and TRBJ2-7, with 9 bases aligning to TRBD2. Germline V lookup: CDR1 MNHNS, CDR2 SASEGT. This CDR3 has 15 amino acids. V lost 2 bases to trimming and J lost 4 bases; unmatched junction nucleotides: 6. The CDR3 DNA is TGTGCCAGCAGTGAACTAGCGGGACGAACTTACGAGCAGTACTTC. Its protein is CASSELAGRTYEQYF.

The count of this clonotype is one. The rearrangement uses TRBV7-9 and TRBJ2-1; 8 bases map to TRBD2. This CDR3 comprises 16 residues. Germline values: CDR1 SEHNR, CDR2 FQNEAQ (reference sequence). V lost 0 bases and J lost 7; bases outside the gene matches: 8. CDR3 nucleotide sequence: TGTGCCAGCAGCTTAGCGTACGGGAGGGCCCATAATGAGCAGTTCTTC. Translation gives CASSLAYGRAHNEQFF.

This clonotype showed up just a few times. CDR3 in amino acids: CASSLLAGVYNEQFF. CDR3 bases: TGTGCCAGCAGCTTACTAGCGGGAGTCTACAATGAGCAGTTCTTC. The chain links TRBV13 to TRBJ2-1; 10 bases fit TRBD2. Unmatched junction bases numbered 1, after V lost 2 bases and J lost 3 bases. CDR1 PRHDT and CDR2 FYEKMQ come from the germline V gene (reference sequence). CDR3 length: 15 residues.

A word on this clonotype: A read error may account for a junction end that differs from germline. This sequence joins TRBV7-2 and TRBJ2-7; D remains ambiguous. The CDR3 runs to 13 residues. Germline CDR1 is SGHTA and CDR2 is FQGNSA. Here the CDR3 reads CASTLGNSYEQYF. The CDR3 DNA follows: TGTGCCAGCACCTTAGGGAATTCCTACGAGCAGTACTTC.

The rearrangement uses TRBV28 and TRBJ1-5; D remains ambiguous. Trimming took off 2 bases at V and 3 bases at J, with 11 bases between the two ends. The CDR3 extends over 15 amino acids. Germline loops: CDR1 MDHEN, CDR2 SYDVKM. The CDR3 sequence is CASSLHQVDNQPQHF. The CDR3, as DNA: TGTGCCAGCAGTTTACACCAGGTCGACAATCAGCCCCAGCATTTT.

The table lists this clonotype with a count of one. The rearrangement uses TRBV23-1 and TRBJ1-5; no clear D. TRBV23-1 is an open reading frame whose function is uncertain. The CDR3 totals 15 residues. V was trimmed by 4 bases and J by 0 bases, leaving 10 bases between them. This CDR3 is CASSRFTDSNQPQHF. As DNA, the CDR3 is TGCGCCAGCAGTCGATTTACGGATAGCAATCAGCCCCAGCATTTT.

The chain joins TRBV27 to TRBJ2-1; D is perhaps TRBD1 (5 bases). Between the trimmed V and J ends, which lost 4 bases and 3 bases, there was a span of 16 bases. From germline, CDR1 is MNHEY and CDR2 SMNVEV (reference sequence). The CDR3 loop spans 16 amino acids. In DNA form, the CDR3 reads TGTGCCAGCAGTTCCTCCCCACCAGGGCACTACAATGAGCAGTTCTTC. Amino acids: CASSSSPPGHYNEQFF.

The chain combines TRBV25-1 with TRBJ2-2; D ambiguous. Trimming cost V 1 base and J 2 bases, with 8 bases left between them. The CDR3 extends over 15 amino acids. The germline V gene has CDR1 MGHDK and CDR2 SYGVNS. The CDR3 DNA reads TGTGCCAGCAGTGAATTTAACAGCAACACCGGGGAGCTGTTTTTT. Residues: CASSEFNSNTGELFF. Full variable domain (rest looked up from reference TRBV25-1 and TRBJ2-2): EADIYQTPRYLVIGTGKKITLECSQTMGHDKMYWYQQDPGMELHLIHYSYGVNSTEKGDLSSESTVSRIRTEHFPLTLESARPSHTSQYLCASSEFNSNTGELFFGEGSRLTVL.

J is TRBJ2-7 and V is TRBV27, with D perhaps assigned TRBD1 or TRBD2 (5 bases each). V was trimmed by 5 bases and J by 3 bases, leaving 20 bases between them. The CDR3 contains 16 residues. CDR1 is MNHEY and CDR2 is SMNVEV in the germline V gene (reference sequence). The CDR3 DNA reads TGTGCCAGCAGTCAATATTCGGGACCAACCTTCTACGAGCAGTACTTC. It codes for CASSQYSGPTFYEQYF.

CDR3 coding DNA: TGTGCCAGCAGCGAACTAGACAGGGGCGCAGATACGCAGTATTTT. This sequence encodes CASSELDRGADTQYF. The chain employs TRBV9 and TRBJ2-3; 8 positions agree with TRBD1. CDR3 length: 15 amino acids. J lost 4 bases, V lost 3 bases, and 7 bases had no gene match. The germline V gene has CDR1 SGDLS and CDR2 YYNGEE. Full variable domain (outside the CDR3, taken from reference TRBV9 and TRBJ2-3): DSGVTQTPKHLITATGQRVTLRCSPRSGDLSVYWYQQSLDQGLQFLIQYYNGEERAKGNILERFSAQQFPDLHSELNLSSLELGDSALYFCASSELDRGADTQYFGPGTRLTVL.

The chain couples TRBV6-5 to TRBJ2-3, with TRBD1 matching over 11 bases. The V gene's germline CDR1 is MNHEY and CDR2 SVGAGI. This CDR3 comprises 14 residues. After removal of 5 bases from V and 7 bases from J, the junction contained 5 bases not matched to a gene. The CDR3 region has the DNA TGTGCCAGCAGTGAGGGACAGGGGGGGTATACGCAGTATTTT. Translating it yields CASSEGQGGYTQYF.